This T cell receptor gamma chain was sequenced in a study of Vδ1+ human thymocytes (dated 2018 in TCRdb). Context from the whole study: mRNA-level TRG and TRD CDR3 repertoires of highly purified Vdelta1+ thymocytes from young children were characterised as a data resource. Validation of the multiplex-based CDR3 amplicon strategy against 5'RACE-based CDR3 amplicon generation methods had been performed previously.

In the case of this clone: Its antigen is not yet known. No qualities accompany the bases; no much larger clone lies one base away.

The germline V gene sets CDR1 to EGSTGY and CDR2 to YDSYTSSV. V trim: 0 bases; J trim: 4 bases; unmatched bases: 18. The CDR3 runs 18 residues from the cysteine to the phenylalanine. Only the CDR3 DNA stays, 54 bases, in frame from base 1. Summary of the overall study and its limitations: Because unexpected Vdelta2 sequences could lead to misinterpretation of bulk repertoire data, the authors recommended using highly purified populations and validating at the single-cell level. The thymic TRG and TRD repertoires appeared highly polyclonal, with Gaussian CDR3 length distributions, in contrast to the oligoclonal repertoires of peripheral blood. Although sort purity was high, about 22% of thymic TRD sequences were Vdelta2 (with a few Vdelta3), in contrast to the peripheral blood Vdelta1+ controls. Many TRG clonotypes were found to be shared between donors (up to about 7x10^3), whereas TRD repertoires were found to be essentially private (max about 100 shared). Because no clustering by age or sex was observed, donors were not stratified by these variables in the analyses.

Thymic samples were depleted of alphabeta T cells, then CD3+ TCRVdelta1+ TCRVdelta2- thymocytes were FACS-sorted. Sorted Vdelta1+ thymocyte purity ranged from about 97% to 99.6%. The thymic specimens were obtained from seven or eight paediatric patients who were undergoing corrective cardiac surgery and ranged in age from roughly 5 days to 15 months. Thymic tissue was dispersed, and mononuclear cells were isolated on a Histopaque-1077 density gradient. The staining antibodies were anti-TCRVdelta1 clone TS8.2, anti-TCRVdelta2 clone B6, anti-CD3 clone HIT3a and anti-TCRalphabeta clone IP26. RNA was extracted with the RNeasy mini kit and reverse transcribed using Superscript III. CDR3 amplicons were generated by multiplex PCR with pooled V-gene forward primers and a constant-region reverse primer carrying Illumina adaptor overhangs. Amplicons were gel-purified, then indexed with Nextera index primers over about 8 extra PCR cycles and purified with AMPure XP beads. The libraries were sequenced on an Illumina MiSeq using paired-end 250 bp reads, dual indexing and an approximately 20% PhiX spike-in. Turning to the authors' computational methods: Read quality was checked with FastQC, and TRG read pairs were merged using ea-utils fastq-join. IMGT/HighV-QUEST was used to annotate sequences, retaining only productive sequences with an unambiguous V-gene assignment, and each clonotype was defined by an identical CDR3 sequence. For downstream analysis, VDJtools 1.1.1, tcR 2.2.3, Treemap and vegan Shannon diversity in R 3.4.4 were used. After TCRdb called clones again from the public reads with CATT, rows with identical DNA were merged. It is TCRdb's table, rather than the study itself, that gives the V and J calls and clone size. The sample records some 22,000 gamma-chain clones, roughly 13% of which are singletons. The ten largest clones add up to under 2% of the sample.

Recombination linked TRGV4 to TRGJ1 or TRGJ2. This clonotype was sampled from a child younger than two who had congenital heart surgery. What was sequenced was Vdelta1+ gamma-delta thymocytes from the thymus. The cell subset or site label here, explained by the study, means: FACS-sorted CD3+ TCRalphabeta- TCRVdelta1+ TCRVdelta2- thymocytes. The base sequence is TGTGCCACCTGGGATGGGCAGGGGAAAGCCTTTCGGTATTATAAGAAACTCTTT. This translates into CATWDGQGKAFRYYKKLF.